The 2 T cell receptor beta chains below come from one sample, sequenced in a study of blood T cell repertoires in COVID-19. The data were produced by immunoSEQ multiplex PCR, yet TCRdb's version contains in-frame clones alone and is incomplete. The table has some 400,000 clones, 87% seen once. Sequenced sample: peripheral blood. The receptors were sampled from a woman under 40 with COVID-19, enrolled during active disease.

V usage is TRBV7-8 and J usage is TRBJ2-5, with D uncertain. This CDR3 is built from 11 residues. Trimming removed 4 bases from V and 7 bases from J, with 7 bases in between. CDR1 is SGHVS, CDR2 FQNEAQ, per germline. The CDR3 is CASSSGVTQYF. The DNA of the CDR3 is TGTGCCAGCAGCTCCGGAGTGACCCAGTACTTC.

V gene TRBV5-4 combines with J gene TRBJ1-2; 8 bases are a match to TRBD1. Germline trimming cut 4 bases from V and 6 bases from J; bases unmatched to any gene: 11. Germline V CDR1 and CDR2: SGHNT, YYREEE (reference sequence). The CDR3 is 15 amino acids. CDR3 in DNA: TGTGCCAGCAGCCGGCCCGGGACAGGTGATAATGGCTACACCTTC. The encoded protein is CASSRPGTGDNGYTF. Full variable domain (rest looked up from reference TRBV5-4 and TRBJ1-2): ETGVTQSPTHLIKTRGQQVTLRCSSQSGHNTVSWYQQALGQGPQFIFQYYREEENGRGNFPPRFSGLQFPNYSSELNVNALELDDSALYLCASSRPGTGDNGYTFGSGTRLTVV.